This T cell receptor (beta chain) is from a study of beta chain features in type 1 diabetes. The investigators reverse transcribed all of the isolated RNA, so they sequenced expressed TCRB transcripts. Using immunoSEQ multiplex PCR, the repertoire was profiled, and TCRdb retains in-frame clones only, with some absent. The sample records hundreds of thousands of clones, roughly 12% being singletons. Losses at the gene ends were 1 base for V and 4 bases for J; bases not matched to a gene: 3. Germline loops: CDR1 SGHTA, CDR2 FQGNSA. This CDR3 region has 15 residues. Study-wide results and limits: Patients with Type 1 diabetes showed moderately but significantly shorter TCRB CDR3s in all four CD4+ subsets. More deletions and fewer insertions at VDJ junctions were seen in type 1 diabetes patients. The analysis here could not establish whether HLA type shapes TCRB rearrangement.

This clone was picked up a small number of times. Its antigen is as yet unknown. The chain combines TRBV7-2 with TRBJ2-1, with 8 positions matching TRBD2. The source of this sequence is a man aged 18 to 30 with type 1 diabetes. The sequenced sample consisted of naive CD4+ T cells from blood. The CDR3 nucleotides read TGTGCCAGCAGCTTAGGGACTAGCATTTACAATGAGCAGTTCTTC. This translates into CASSLGTSIYNEQFF.